This is a list of T cell receptor beta chains from one sample in a study of blood T cells in healthy people across ages. MiXCR was run by TCRdb on the 5' RACE reads, yielding one entry per CDR3 protein. The sample has 750,000 to 850,000 distinct CDR3 sequences; approximately 25% are singletons. A further study also used this sample, focusing on T cells of mothers and their children.

Sequenced material: blood. These receptors were collected from a boy younger than 18 in good health. Each CDR3 is given with its conserved first and last residue. Fields, in order: J gene, clone size, V gene, D gene, CDR3 DNA, CDR3 protein. D genes are given only for firm matches. Clone size, where shown, is once, few, many, or a class for clones that have expanded.

J: TRBJ2-1; size: NA; V: TRBV12-3/TRBV12-4; D: NA; DNA: TGTGCCAGCAGTCCCCAGGGGGGCCGGTCCTACAATGAGCAGTTCTTC; CDR3: CASSPQGGRSYNEQFF
J: TRBJ2-7; size: few; V: TRBV29-1; D: NA; DNA: TGCAGCGTTGAAGTAGGAGGCTACGAGCAGTACTTC; CDR3: CSVEVGGYEQYF
J: TRBJ1-1; size: few; V: TRBV6-2/TRBV6-3; D: NA; DNA: TGTGCCAGCCCCGCGCAAATTTGCCAGGACATGAACACTGAAGCTTTCTTT; CDR3: CASPAQICQDMNTEAFF
J: TRBJ2-7; size: NA; V: TRBV6-1; D: TRBD2; DNA: TGTGCCAGCAGTGTATCAGGACTAGTCTACGAGCAGTACTTC; CDR3: CASSVSGLVYEQYF
J: TRBJ2-1; size: few; V: TRBV11-2; D: NA; DNA: TGTGCCAGCAGCTTAGATAATCTGGGTGGTACCAATTACAATGAGCAGTTCTTC; CDR3: CASSLDNLGGTNYNEQFF
J: TRBJ1-5; size: NA; V: TRBV7-9; D: NA; DNA: TGTGCCAGCAGTTCTACCGGGACGGACAATCAGCCCCAGCATTTT; CDR3: CASSSTGTDNQPQHF
J: TRBJ2-7; size: few; V: TRBV6-2/TRBV6-3; D: TRBD2; DNA: TGTGCCAGCAGCCTCGAGGGGACTAGTGCCAACGAGCAGTACTTC; CDR3: CASSLEGTSANEQYF
J: TRBJ2-7; size: NA; V: TRBV9; D: TRBD2; DNA: TGTGCCAGCAGTACTAGCGGGAGTCAGGGATACGAGCAGTACTTC; CDR3: CASSTSGSQGYEQYF
J: TRBJ1-2; size: NA; V: TRBV25-1; D: NA; DNA: TGTGCCAGCAGTGAACGAACAGGTTATAACTATGGCTACACCTTC; CDR3: CASSERTGYNYGYTF
J: TRBJ2-1; size: many; V: TRBV5-1; D: NA; DNA: TGCGCCAGCAGCTTGGAGGGGAGCTCCTACAATGAGCAGTTCTTC; CDR3: CASSLEGSSYNEQFF
J: TRBJ1-4; size: NA; V: TRBV20-1; D: NA; DNA: TGCAGTGCTAGAGAACTGGTGGTCGGTCTCGGAAAACTGTTTTTT; CDR3: CSARELVVGLGKLFF
J: TRBJ1-2; size: NA; V: TRBV29-1; D: TRBD1; DNA: TGCAGCGTTCTTCCGGACAGGGTGAACTATGGCTACACCTTC; CDR3: CSVLPDRVNYGYTF
J: TRBJ2-2; size: NA; V: TRBV11-2; D: NA; DNA: TGTGCCAGCAAGCTTACATTGCGGACAACCGGGGAGCTGTTTTTT; CDR3: CASKLTLRTTGELFF
J: TRBJ2-7; size: NA; V: TRBV2; D: NA; DNA: TGTGCCAGCAGCGTCCGGGATATCGAAGGGGAGCAGTACTTC; CDR3: CASSVRDIEGEQYF
J: TRBJ2-1; size: NA; V: TRBV29-1; D: NA; DNA: TGCAGCGTTGGGGGGCCACTCTACAATGAGCAGTTCTTC; CDR3: CSVGGPLYNEQFF
J: TRBJ2-3; size: NA; V: TRBV20-1; D: TRBD1; DNA: TGCAGTGCTACCGGACAGGGGGCAGATACGCAGTATTTT; CDR3: CSATGQGADTQYF
J: TRBJ2-3; size: few; V: TRBV7-3; D: TRBD2; DNA: TGTGCCAGCAGCCCCGGACTAGTCCCAGATACGCAGTATTTT; CDR3: CASSPGLVPDTQYF
J: TRBJ2-5; size: NA; V: TRBV19; D: NA; DNA: TGTGCCAGTAGTACCGGGACGGAGGGATACCAAGAGACCCAGTACTTC; CDR3: CASSTGTEGYQETQYF
J: TRBJ2-3; size: once; V: TRBV12-3/TRBV12-4; D: NA; DNA: TGTGCCAGCAGTCCTTTACGGTCGGGGGCGAACACAGATACGCAGTATTTT; CDR3: CASSPLRSGANTDTQYF
J: TRBJ2-7; size: NA; V: TRBV29-1; D: NA; DNA: TGCAGCGTTGAACGAGCAGGACTAAACTCCTACGAGCAGTACTTC; CDR3: CSVERAGLNSYEQYF
J: TRBJ1-1; size: few; V: TRBV3-1; D: NA; DNA: TGTGCCAGCAGCCAAACGCGGGGGTTAGCTTTCTTT; CDR3: CASSQTRGLAFF
J: TRBJ2-1; size: NA; V: TRBV29-1; D: NA; DNA: TGCAGCGGGCAGAGAGTTAAGGAGCAGTTCTTC; CDR3: CSGQRVKEQFF
J: TRBJ1-3; size: few; V: TRBV20-1; D: NA; DNA: TGCAGTGCCGACCCCGGCGGGGGGGGAAACACCATATATTTT; CDR3: CSADPGGGGNTIYF
J: TRBJ2-7; size: few; V: TRBV30; D: NA; DNA: TGTGCCTGGAGTACCGATAGAGACGAGCAGTACTTC; CDR3: CAWSTDRDEQYF
J: TRBJ2-1; size: few; V: TRBV7-9; D: NA; DNA: TGTGCCAGCAGCGAACCATCAGTGCTTCGGGAGCAGTTCTTC; CDR3: CASSEPSVLREQFF
J: TRBJ2-7; size: NA; V: TRBV20-1; D: TRBD2; DNA: TGCAGTGCGTTAATAGCGGGAGGCCGCTCCTACGAGCAGTACTTC; CDR3: CSALIAGGRSYEQYF
J: TRBJ1-4; size: few; V: TRBV3-1; D: TRBD1; DNA: TGTGCCAGCAGTTTAACAGGGGGCGCGGATGAAAAACTGTTTTTT; CDR3: CASSLTGGADEKLFF
J: TRBJ2-7; size: NA; V: TRBV29-1; D: TRBD1; DNA: TGCAGCGTGGCCCGGGACAGGGACTCCTACGAGCAGTACTTC; CDR3: CSVARDRDSYEQYF
J: TRBJ1-4; size: few; V: TRBV5-1; D: TRBD1; DNA: TGCGCCAGCAGCTGGGACAGTCGTAATGAAAAACTGTTTTTT; CDR3: CASSWDSRNEKLFF
J: TRBJ2-7; size: few; V: TRBV14; D: NA; DNA: TGTGCCAGCAGCCACTTACCTTGGAGCGGAAAAAGCTCCTACGAGCAGTACTTC; CDR3: CASSHLPWSGKSSYEQYF
J: TRBJ1-2; size: NA; V: TRBV7-2; D: NA; DNA: TGTGCCAGCAGCTTAGCAGGTGGGGGACCCCAGAGCTATGGCTACACCTTC; CDR3: CASSLAGGGPQSYGYTF
J: TRBJ2-1; size: few; V: TRBV2; D: NA; DNA: TGTGCCAGCAGGATAATAGGACTACGGGATGAGCAGTTCTTC; CDR3: CASRIIGLRDEQFF
J: TRBJ1-1; size: NA; V: TRBV20-1; D: NA; DNA: TGCAGTGCTAGTGGGACCCTCAGGACTGAAGCTTTCTTT; CDR3: CSASGTLRTEAFF
J: TRBJ2-7; size: NA; V: TRBV12-3/TRBV12-4; D: NA; DNA: TGTGCCAGCAGCAGGATGACCAACGAGCAGTACTTC; CDR3: CASSRMTNEQYF
J: TRBJ1-2; size: few; V: TRBV9; D: NA; DNA: TGTGCCAGCAGCGCGACACCCCCACGTGGCTACACCTTC; CDR3: CASSATPPRGYTF
J: TRBJ1-5; size: few; V: TRBV4-3; D: NA; DNA: TGCGCCAGCAGCCAAGATGTACAGGGATACAATCAGCCCCAGCATTTT; CDR3: CASSQDVQGYNQPQHF
J: TRBJ2-5; size: once; V: TRBV20-1; D: NA; DNA: TGCAGTGCTCAAAGGACACGTAAAGAGACCCAGTACTTC; CDR3: CSAQRTRKETQYF
J: TRBJ2-7; size: few; V: TRBV5-6; D: NA; DNA: TGTGCCAGCAGCCCGTACTGGACCGACCGGGAGCAGTACTTC; CDR3: CASSPYWTDREQYF
J: TRBJ2-2; size: NA; V: TRBV5-1; D: TRBD1; DNA: TGCGCCAGCAGCGACCAGGGACAGGGGGACACCGGGGAGCTGTTTTTT; CDR3: CASSDQGQGDTGELFF
J: TRBJ2-2; size: few; V: TRBV12-3/TRBV12-4; D: TRBD2; DNA: TGTGCCAGCAGTTTATCGGGAGCGGGGACCGGGGAGCTGTTTTTT; CDR3: CASSLSGAGTGELFF
J: TRBJ2-5; size: few; V: TRBV20-1; D: TRBD1; DNA: TGCAGTGCCCCGACAGGGGGCACGGGGGAGACCCAGTACTTC; CDR3: CSAPTGGTGETQYF
J: TRBJ2-5; size: NA; V: TRBV20-1; D: NA; DNA: TGCGGTGCTCTTGGTCGAGAGACCCAGTACTTC; CDR3: CGALGRETQYF
J: TRBJ2-4; size: NA; V: TRBV19; D: NA; DNA: TGTGCCAGTAGTATAGCCTCGACAAACATTCAGTACTTC; CDR3: CASSIASTNIQYF
J: TRBJ1-4; size: NA; V: TRBV20-1; D: TRBD1; DNA: TGCAGTGCCGTGGGGGGGGGGACAGTCGGGGAAAAACTGTTTTTT; CDR3: CSAVGGGTVGEKLFF
J: TRBJ2-7; size: few; V: TRBV7-8; D: NA; DNA: TGTGCCAGCAGCTTAGGGCCAAGCCCTTCTTACGAGCAGTACTTC; CDR3: CASSLGPSPSYEQYF
J: TRBJ1-4; size: few; V: TRBV4-1; D: NA; DNA: TGCGCCAGCAGCCAAGACGAGGGGACTAATGAAAAACTGCTTTTT; CDR3: CASSQDEGTNEKLLF
J: TRBJ2-3; size: NA; V: TRBV6-5; D: TRBD1; DNA: TGTGCCAGCAGTTCTCAGGGACAGGGAGGGACAGATACGCAGTATTTT; CDR3: CASSSQGQGGTDTQYF
J: TRBJ2-1; size: NA; V: TRBV12-3/TRBV12-4; D: TRBD2; DNA: TGTGCCAGCAGACCCAGAACGGGGGGCTCCTACAATGAGCAGTTCTTC; CDR3: CASRPRTGGSYNEQFF
J: TRBJ2-1; size: NA; V: TRBV12-3/TRBV12-4; D: NA; DNA: TGTGCCAGCAGTCCGGACCATCTGGATGAGCAGTTCTTC; CDR3: CASSPDHLDEQFF